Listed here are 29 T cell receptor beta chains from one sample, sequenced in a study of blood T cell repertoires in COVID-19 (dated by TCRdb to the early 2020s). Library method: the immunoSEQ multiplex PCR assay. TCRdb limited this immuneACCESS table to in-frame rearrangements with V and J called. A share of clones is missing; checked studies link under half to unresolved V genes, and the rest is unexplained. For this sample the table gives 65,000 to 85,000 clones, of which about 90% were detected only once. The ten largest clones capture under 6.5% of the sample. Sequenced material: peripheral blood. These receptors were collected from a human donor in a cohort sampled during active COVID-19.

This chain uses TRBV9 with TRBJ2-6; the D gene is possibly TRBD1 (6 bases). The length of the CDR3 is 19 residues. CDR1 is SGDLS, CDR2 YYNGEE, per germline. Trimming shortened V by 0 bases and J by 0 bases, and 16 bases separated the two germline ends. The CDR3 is CASSVEPHRVSSGANVLTF. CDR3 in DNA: TGTGCCAGCAGCGTAGAGCCCCACAGGGTCTCCTCTGGGGCCAACGTCCTGACTTTC.

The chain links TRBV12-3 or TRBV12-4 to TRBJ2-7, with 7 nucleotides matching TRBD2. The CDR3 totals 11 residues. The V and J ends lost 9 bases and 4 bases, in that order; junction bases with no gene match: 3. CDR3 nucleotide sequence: TGTGCCAGTGGGGGACTATACGAGCAGTACTTC. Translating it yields CASGGLYEQYF.

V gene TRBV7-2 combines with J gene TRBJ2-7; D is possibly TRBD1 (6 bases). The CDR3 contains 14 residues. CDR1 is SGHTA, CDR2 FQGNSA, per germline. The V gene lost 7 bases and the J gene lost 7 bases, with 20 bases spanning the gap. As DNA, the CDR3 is TGTGCCAGCACCTGGACTCAGGGGCCTGGGGAGCAGTACTTC. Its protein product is CASTWTQGPGEQYF. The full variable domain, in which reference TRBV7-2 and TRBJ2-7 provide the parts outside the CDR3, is GAGVSQSPSNKVTEKGKDVELRCDPISGHTALYWYRQSLGQGLEFLIYFQGNSAPDKSGLPSDRFSAERTGGSVSTLTIQRTQQEDSAVYLCASTWTQGPGEQYFGPGTRLTVT.

Here the CDR3 reads CAWTRAGSYNSPLHF. CDR3 DNA sequence: TGTGCCTGGACCCGGGCGGGCTCCTATAATTCACCCCTCCACTTT. The J gene is TRBJ1-6, the V gene TRBV30; the D is unclear. Trimming took 4 bases from V and 0 from J, leaving 10 bases between them. This CDR3 spans 15 amino acids. Per germline, CDR1 GTSNPN and CDR2 SVGIG (reference sequence).

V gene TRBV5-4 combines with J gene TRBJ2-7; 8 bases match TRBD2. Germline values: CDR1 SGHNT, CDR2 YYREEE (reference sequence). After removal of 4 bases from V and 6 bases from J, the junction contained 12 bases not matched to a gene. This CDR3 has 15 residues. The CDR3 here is CASSPTGRGVLEQYF. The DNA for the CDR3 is TGTGCCAGCAGCCCTACTGGGCGGGGGGTCCTCGAGCAGTACTTC.

The CDR3: CATSGRGAGTDTQYF. CDR3 bases: TGTGCCACCAGTGGTCGGGGCGCGGGGACAGATACGCAGTATTTT. The J gene is TRBJ2-3, the V gene TRBV24-1; perhaps TRBD2 as D (6 bases). With 5 bases removed from V and 3 bases from J, the gap between germline ends came to 14 bases. Germline V gene sequence: CDR1 KGHDR, CDR2 SFDVKD. The CDR3 extends over 15 amino acids.

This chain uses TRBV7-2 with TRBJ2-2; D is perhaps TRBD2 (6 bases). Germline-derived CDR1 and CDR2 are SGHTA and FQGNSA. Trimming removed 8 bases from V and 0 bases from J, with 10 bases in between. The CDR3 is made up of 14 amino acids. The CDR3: CASGGLPNTGELFF. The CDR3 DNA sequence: TGTGCCAGCGGGGGACTTCCGAACACCGGGGAGCTGTTTTTT.

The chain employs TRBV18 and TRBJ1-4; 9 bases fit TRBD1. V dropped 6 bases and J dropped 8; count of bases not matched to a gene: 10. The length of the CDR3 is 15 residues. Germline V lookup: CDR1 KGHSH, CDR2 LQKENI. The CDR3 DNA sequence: TGTGCCAGCTCCCCCCGGGGACAGGGTGTCGAAAAACTGTTTTTT. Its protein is CASSPRGQGVEKLFF.

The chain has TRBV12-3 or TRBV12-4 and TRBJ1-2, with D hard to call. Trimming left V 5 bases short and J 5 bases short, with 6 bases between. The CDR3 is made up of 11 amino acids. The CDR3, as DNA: TGTGCCAGCAGTGGGCGATATGGCTACACCTTC. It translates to CASSGRYGYTF.

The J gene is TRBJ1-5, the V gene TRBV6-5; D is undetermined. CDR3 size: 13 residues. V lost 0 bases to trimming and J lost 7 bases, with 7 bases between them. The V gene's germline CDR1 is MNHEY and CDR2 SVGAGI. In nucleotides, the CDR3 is TGTGCCAGCAGTTACTCGCGAGCCCAGCCCCAGCATTTT. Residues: CASSYSRAQPQHF.

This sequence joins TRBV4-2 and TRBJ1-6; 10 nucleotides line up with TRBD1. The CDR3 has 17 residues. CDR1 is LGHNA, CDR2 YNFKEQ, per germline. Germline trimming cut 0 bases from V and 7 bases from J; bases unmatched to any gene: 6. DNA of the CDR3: TGTGCCAGCAGCCAAGAGGCCAGGGACAGGGGAAATTCACCCCTCCACTTT. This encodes CASSQEARDRGNSPLHF.

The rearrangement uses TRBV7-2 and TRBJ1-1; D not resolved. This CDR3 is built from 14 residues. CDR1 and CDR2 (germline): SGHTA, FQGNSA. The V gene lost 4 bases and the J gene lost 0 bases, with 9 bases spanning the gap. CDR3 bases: TGTGCCAGCAGCTGGAGGGTATTGAACACTGAAGCTTTCTTT. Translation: CASSWRVLNTEAFF. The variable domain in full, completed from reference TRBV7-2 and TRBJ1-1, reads GAGVSQSPSNKVTEKGKDVELRCDPISGHTALYWYRQSLGQGLEFLIYFQGNSAPDKSGLPSDRFSAERTGGSVSTLTIQRTQQEDSAVYLCASSWRVLNTEAFFGQGTRLTVV.

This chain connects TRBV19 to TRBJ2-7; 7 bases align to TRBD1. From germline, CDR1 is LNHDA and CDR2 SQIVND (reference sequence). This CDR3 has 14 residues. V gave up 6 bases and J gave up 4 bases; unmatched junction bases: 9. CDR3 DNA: TGTGCCAGTAGACTCGACAGGGCTACTTACGAGCAGTACTTC. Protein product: CASRLDRATYEQYF.

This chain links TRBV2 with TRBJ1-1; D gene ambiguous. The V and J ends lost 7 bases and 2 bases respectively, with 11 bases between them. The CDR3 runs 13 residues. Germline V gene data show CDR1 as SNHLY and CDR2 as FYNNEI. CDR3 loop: CASIKGGNTEAFF. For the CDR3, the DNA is TGTGCCAGCATTAAGGGAGGAAACACTGAAGCTTTCTTT.

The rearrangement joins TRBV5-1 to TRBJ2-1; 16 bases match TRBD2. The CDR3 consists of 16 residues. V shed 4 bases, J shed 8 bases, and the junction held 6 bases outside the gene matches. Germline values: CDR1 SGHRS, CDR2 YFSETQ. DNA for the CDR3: TGCGCCAGCAGCCAAACCGGGACTAGCGGGGGGGATGAGCAGTTCTTC. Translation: CASSQTGTSGGDEQFF. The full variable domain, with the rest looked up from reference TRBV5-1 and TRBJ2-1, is KAGVTQTPRYLIKTRGQQVTLSCSPISGHRSVSWYQQTPGQGLQFLFEYFSETQRNKGNFPGRFSGRQFSNSRSEMNVSTLELGDSALYLCASSQTGTSGGDEQFFGPGTRLTVL.

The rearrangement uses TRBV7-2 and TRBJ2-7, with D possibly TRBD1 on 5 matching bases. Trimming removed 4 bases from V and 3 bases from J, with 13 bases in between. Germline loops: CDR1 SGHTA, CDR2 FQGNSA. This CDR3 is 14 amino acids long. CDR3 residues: CASSSRAQGYEQYF. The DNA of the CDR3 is TGTGCCAGCAGCTCCCGTGCCCAGGGCTACGAGCAGTACTTC. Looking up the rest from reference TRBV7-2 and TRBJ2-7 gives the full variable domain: GAGVSQSPSNKVTEKGKDVELRCDPISGHTALYWYRQSLGQGLEFLIYFQGNSAPDKSGLPSDRFSAERTGGSVSTLTIQRTQQEDSAVYLCASSSRAQGYEQYFGPGTRLTVT.

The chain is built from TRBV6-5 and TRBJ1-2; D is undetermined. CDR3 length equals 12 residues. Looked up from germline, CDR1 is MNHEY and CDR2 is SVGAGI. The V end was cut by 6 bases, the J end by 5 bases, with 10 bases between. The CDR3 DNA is TGTGCCAGCAGCGTAGATGTTTATGGCTACACCTTC. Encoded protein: CASSVDVYGYTF.

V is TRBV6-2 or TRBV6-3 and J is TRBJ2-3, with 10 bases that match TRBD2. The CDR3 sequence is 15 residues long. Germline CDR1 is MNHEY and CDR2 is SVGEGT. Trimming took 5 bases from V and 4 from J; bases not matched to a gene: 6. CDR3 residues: CASSTTSGAADTQYF. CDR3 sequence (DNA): TGTGCCAGCAGTACTACTAGCGGGGCCGCAGATACGCAGTATTTT.

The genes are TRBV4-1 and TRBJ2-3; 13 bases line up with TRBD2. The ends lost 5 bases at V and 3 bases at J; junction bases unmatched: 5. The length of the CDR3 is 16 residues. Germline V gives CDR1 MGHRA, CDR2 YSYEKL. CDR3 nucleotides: TGCGCCAGCAGCGAGACTAGCGGGGGGTTTACAGATACGCAGTATTTT. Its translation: CASSETSGGFTDTQYF.

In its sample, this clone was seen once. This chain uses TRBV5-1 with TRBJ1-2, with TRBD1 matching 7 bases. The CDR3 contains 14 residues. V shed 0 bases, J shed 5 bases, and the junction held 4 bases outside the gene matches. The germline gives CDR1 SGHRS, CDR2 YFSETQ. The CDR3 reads CASSLGTGAYGYTF. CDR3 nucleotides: TGCGCCAGCAGCTTGGGGACAGGCGCTTATGGCTACACCTTC.

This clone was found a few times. CDR3 sequence: CASSDGTSNEQFF. For the CDR3, the DNA is TGTGCCAGCAGCGATGGGACTAGTAATGAGCAGTTCTTC. The V call is TRBV7-3, the J call TRBJ2-1, with 8 bases lining up with TRBD2. Germline V gene sequence: CDR1 SGHTA, CDR2 FQGTGA. V trimming: 5 bases; J trimming: 7 bases; junction bases outside the gene matches: 4. The CDR3 covers 13 residues. Combining the CDR3 with reference TRBV7-3 and TRBJ2-1 gives the whole variable domain GAGVSQTPSNKVTEKGKYVELRCDPISGHTALYWYRQSLGQGPEFLIYFQGTGAADDSGLPNDRFFAVRPEGSVSTLKIQRTERGDSAVYLCASSDGTSNEQFFGPGTRLTVL.

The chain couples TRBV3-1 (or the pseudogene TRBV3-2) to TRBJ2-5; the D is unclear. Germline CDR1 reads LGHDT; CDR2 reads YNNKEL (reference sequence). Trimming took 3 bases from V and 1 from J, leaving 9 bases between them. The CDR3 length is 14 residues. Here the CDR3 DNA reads TGTGCCAGCAGCCACTGGCAGATCCAAGAGACCCAGTACTTC. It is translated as CASSHWQIQETQYF.

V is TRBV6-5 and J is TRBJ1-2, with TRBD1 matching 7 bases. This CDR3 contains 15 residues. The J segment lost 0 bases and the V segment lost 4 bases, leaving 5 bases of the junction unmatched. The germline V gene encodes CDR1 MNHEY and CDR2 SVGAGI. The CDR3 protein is CASSLSGTANYGYTF. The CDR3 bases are TGTGCCAGCAGTTTGTCCGGGACAGCTAACTATGGCTACACCTTC.

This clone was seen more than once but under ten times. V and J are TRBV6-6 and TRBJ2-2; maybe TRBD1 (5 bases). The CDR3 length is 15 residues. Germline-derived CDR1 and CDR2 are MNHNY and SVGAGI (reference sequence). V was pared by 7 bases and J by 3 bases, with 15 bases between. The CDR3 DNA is TGTGCCAGCAAGCCTACAGGTTGGGACACCGGGGAGCTGTTTTTT. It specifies CASKPTGWDTGELFF.

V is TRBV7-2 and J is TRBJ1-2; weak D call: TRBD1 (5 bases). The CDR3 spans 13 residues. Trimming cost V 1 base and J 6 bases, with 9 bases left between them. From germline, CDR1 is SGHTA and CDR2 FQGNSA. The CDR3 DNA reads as TGTGCCAGCAGCTTAGGGACAAACCATGGCTACACCTTC. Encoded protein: CASSLGTNHGYTF.

Written as DNA, the CDR3 is TGTGCCAGCAGTCAACAGGGTTTAGGGCCCCAGCATTTT. Encoded protein: CASSQQGLGPQHF. This chain connects TRBV12-3 or TRBV12-4 to TRBJ1-5, with D tentatively TRBD1 (6 bases). CDR3 length: 13 amino acids. V lost 5 bases to trimming and J lost 9 bases, with 14 bases between them.

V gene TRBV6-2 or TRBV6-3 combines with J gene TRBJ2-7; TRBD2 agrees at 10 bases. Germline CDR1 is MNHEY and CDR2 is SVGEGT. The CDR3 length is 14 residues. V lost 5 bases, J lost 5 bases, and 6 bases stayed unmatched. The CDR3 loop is CASSRSGGADEQYF. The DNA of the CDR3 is TGTGCCAGCAGTCGCAGCGGGGGGGCCGACGAGCAGTACTTC.

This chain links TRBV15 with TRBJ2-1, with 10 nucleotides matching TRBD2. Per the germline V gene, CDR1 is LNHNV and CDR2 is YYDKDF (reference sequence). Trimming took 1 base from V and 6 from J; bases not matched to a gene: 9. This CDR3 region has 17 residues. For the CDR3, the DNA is TGTGCCACCAGCAGAGGGGAGAGCGGGGGGGTGCTCAATGAGCAGTTCTTC. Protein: CATSRGESGGVLNEQFF. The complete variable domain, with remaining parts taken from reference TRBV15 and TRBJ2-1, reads DAMVIQNPRYQVTQFGKPVTLSCSQTLNHNVMYWYQQKSSQAPKLLFHYYDKDFNNEADTPDNFQSRRPNTSFCFLDIRSPGLGDTAMYLCATSRGESGGVLNEQFFGPGTRLTVL.

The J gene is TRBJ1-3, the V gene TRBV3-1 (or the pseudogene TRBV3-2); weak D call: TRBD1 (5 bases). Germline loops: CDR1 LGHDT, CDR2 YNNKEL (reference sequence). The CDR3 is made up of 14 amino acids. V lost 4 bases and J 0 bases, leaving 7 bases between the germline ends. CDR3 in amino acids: CASSPTASGNTIYF. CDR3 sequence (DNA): TGTGCCAGCAGCCCGACAGCCTCTGGAAACACCATATATTTT.